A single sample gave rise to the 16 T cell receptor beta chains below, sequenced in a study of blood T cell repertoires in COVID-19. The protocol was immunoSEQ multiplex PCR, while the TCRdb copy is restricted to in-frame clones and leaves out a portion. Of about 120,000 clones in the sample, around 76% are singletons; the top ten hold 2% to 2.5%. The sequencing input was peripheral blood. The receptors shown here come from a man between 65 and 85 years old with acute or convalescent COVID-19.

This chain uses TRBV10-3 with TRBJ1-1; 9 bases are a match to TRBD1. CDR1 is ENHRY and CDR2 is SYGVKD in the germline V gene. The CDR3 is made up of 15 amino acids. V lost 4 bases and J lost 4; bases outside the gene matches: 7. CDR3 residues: CAISGGGQGGTEAFF. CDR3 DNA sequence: TGTGCCATCAGTGGGGGGGGACAGGGTGGCACTGAAGCTTTCTTT.

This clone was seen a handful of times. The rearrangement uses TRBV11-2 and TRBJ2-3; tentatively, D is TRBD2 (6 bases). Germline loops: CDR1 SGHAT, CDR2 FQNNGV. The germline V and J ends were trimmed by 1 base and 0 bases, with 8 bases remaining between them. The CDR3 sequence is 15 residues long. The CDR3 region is CASSLGGTSTDTQYF. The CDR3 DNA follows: TGTGCCAGCAGCTTAGGCGGGACTAGCACAGATACGCAGTATTTT.

The CDR3 reads CASSPGQTGQPQHF. The CDR3 DNA sequence: TGCGCCAGCAGCCCGGGACAGACGGGGCAGCCCCAGCATTTT. V is TRBV5-1 and J is TRBJ1-5, with TRBD1 matching 7 bases. Unmatched junction bases numbered 8, after V lost 4 bases and J lost 7 bases. CDR1 is SGHRS, CDR2 YFSETQ, per germline. CDR3 size: 14 residues.

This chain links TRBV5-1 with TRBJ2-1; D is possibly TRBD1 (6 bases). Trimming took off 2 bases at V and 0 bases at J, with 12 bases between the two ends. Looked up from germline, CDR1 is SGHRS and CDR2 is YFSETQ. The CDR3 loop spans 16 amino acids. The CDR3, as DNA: TGCGCCAGCAGCTTCCAGGGGACCCGCTCCTACAATGAGCAGTTCTTC. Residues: CASSFQGTRSYNEQFF.

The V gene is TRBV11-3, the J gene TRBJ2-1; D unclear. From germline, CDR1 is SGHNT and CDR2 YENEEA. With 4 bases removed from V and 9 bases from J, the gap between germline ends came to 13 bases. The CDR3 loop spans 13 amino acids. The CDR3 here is CASSSRRYGEQFF. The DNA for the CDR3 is TGTGCCAGCAGCTCCCGGAGATACGGTGAGCAGTTCTTC.

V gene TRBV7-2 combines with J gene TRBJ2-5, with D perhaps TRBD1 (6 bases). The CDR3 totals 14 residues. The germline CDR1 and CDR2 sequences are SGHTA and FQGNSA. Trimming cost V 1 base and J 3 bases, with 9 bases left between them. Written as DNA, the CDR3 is TGTGCCAGCAGCTTAGTGAGGGGGAAAGAGACCCAGTACTTC. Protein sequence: CASSLVRGKETQYF.

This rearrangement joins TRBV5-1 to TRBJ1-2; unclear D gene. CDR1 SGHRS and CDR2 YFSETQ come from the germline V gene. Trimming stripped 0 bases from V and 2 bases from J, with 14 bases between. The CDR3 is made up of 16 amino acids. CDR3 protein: CASSLGLGAENYGYTF. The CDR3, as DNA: TGCGCCAGCAGCTTGGGGCTGGGTGCGGAGAACTATGGCTACACCTTC.

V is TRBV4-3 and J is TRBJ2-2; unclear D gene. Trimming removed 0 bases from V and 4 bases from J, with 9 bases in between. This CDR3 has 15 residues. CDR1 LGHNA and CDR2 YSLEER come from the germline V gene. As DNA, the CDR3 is TGCGCCAGCAGCCAAGAGTTCGCTATCACCGGGGAGCTGTTTTTT. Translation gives CASSQEFAITGELFF.

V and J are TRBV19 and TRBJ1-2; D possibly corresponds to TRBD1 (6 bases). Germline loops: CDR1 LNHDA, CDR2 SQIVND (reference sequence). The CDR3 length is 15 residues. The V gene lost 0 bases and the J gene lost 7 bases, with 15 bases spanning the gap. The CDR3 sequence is CASSIDPDRRFGYTF. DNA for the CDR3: TGTGCCAGTAGTATAGATCCCGACAGGAGGTTTGGCTACACCTTC.

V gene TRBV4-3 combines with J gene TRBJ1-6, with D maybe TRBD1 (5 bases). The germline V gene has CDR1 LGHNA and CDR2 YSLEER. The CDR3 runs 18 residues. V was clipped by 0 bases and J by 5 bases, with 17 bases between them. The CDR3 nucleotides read TGCGCCAGCAGCCAAGATATTTCTGGGGCAGCACATAATTCACCCCTCCACTTT. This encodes CASSQDISGAAHNSPLHF.

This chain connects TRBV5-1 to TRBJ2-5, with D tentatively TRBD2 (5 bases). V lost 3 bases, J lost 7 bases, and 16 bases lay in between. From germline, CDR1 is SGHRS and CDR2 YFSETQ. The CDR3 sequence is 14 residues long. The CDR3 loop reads CASSSRTQRGTQYF. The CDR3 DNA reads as TGCGCCAGCAGCTCGAGGACTCAACGGGGGACCCAGTACTTC.

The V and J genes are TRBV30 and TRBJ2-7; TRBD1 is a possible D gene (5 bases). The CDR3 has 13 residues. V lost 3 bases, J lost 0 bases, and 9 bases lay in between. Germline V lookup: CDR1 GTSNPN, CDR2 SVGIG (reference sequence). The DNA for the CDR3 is TGTGCCTGGAGCAGGGCGAGCTCCTACGAGCAGTACTTC. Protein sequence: CAWSRASSYEQYF.

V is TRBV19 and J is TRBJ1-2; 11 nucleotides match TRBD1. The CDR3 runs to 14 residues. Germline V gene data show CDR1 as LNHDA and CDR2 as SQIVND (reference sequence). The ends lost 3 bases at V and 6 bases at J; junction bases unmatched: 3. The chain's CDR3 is CASSIRTGGNGYTF. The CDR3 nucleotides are TGTGCCAGTAGTATCCGGACAGGGGGCAATGGCTACACCTTC.

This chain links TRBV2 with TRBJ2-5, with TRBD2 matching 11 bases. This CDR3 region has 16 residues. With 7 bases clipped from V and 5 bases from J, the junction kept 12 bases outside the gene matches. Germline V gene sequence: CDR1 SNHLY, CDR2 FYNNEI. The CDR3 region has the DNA TGTGCCAGCACCGACACCCTAGCGGGGGGCGGGGAGACCCAGTACTTC. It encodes CASTDTLAGGGETQYF.

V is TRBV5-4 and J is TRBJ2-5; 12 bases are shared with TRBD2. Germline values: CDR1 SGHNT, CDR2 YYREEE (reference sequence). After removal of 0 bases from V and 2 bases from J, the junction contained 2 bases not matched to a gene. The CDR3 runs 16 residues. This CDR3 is CASSLGLAGVQETQYF. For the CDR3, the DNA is TGTGCCAGCAGCTTGGGACTAGCGGGGGTACAAGAGACCCAGTACTTC.

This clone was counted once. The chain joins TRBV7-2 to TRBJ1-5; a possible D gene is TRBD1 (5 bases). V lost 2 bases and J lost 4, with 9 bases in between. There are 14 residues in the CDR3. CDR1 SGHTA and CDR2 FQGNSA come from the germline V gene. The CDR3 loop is CASSLQGPNQPQHF. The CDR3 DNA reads TGTGCCAGCAGCTTACAGGGTCCGAATCAGCCCCAGCATTTT.